This entry describes one T cell receptor (beta chain). This clone was seen more than once but under ten times. Its antigen is still unknown. Qualities for individual bases were not recorded, and no much larger clone is one base off. These data are taken from a study of blood T cell repertoires in COVID-19 (dated by TCRdb to the early 2020s). In the study overall: Collaborator samples came from the United States, Italy and Spain and covered acute and convalescent phases of COVID-19. The material from the prospective study consisted of cDNA or gDNA derived from T cells, B-cell-depleted T cells, or PBMCs. Nearly every sample came with metadata listing a de-identified subject ID, COVID-19 status, age in years and sex. A freely available public database, intended as a resource for researchers studying the immune response to SARS-CoV-2, is where the repertoires were released. Deeply sampled blood TCRbeta repertoires from subjects exposed to, actively infected with, or recovered from COVID-19 were included in the dataset. Where HLA class I and class II types were available, the types were taken from metadata supplied by the sample provider, not from assay-based typing. The samples were drawn from two sources: the first 160 participants of the ongoing ImmuneRACE study, and 1,200 or so subjects contributed by 6 global collaborators. Overall study outcomes, separate from this receptor: Clinical and demographic metadata were provided uncurated, with the amount varying by source and participant.

TCRbeta CDR3 regions were amplified from genomic DNA using the immunoSEQ Assay, a bias-controlled multiplex PCR. For the original study's pipeline: The number of nucleated cells in each sample was estimated from the amplification of reference gene primers within the assay. To quantify the absolute abundance of each unique TCRbeta CDR3 rearrangement, sequence reads were collapsed and filtered. For each sample, productive Simpson clonality was calculated by taking the square root of Simpson's diversity index across productive rearrangements. TCRdb holds this immuneACCESS table with in-frame rearrangements only. Some clones are missing; in checked studies, unresolved V genes explain under half, and the rest has no known cause. That table is the source of V, J and clone size, and D and trimming were worked out from the DNA. This sample has tens of thousands of clones in its table, and under 80% of those were observed once. The ten most abundant clones make up more than 9.5% of the sample.

Clipping removes 8 bases from V and 4 bases from J, with 8 as the unmatched junction base count. The germline V gene (reference sequence) gives CDR1 as MNHEY and CDR2 as SMNVEV. From cysteine to phenylalanine, the CDR3 is 13 amino acids long. The DNA shown is the 39-base CDR3, in frame from base 1. Whole blood was collected in K2EDTA tubes by collaborating institutions according to the institutions' own protocols. For TCRbeta analysis, collaborators shipped samples as frozen whole blood, isolated PBMCs, or DNA extracted from either of those sample types. The chain is made from TRBV27 and TRBJ2-7; 7 central nucleotides agree with TRBD2. This clonotype originated in a human donor in a cohort sampled during active COVID-19. The source material was peripheral blood. The CDR3 loop reads CASFAAGYYEQYF. The DNA sequence is TGTGCCAGCTTCGCAGCGGGATATTACGAGCAGTACTTC.